The T cell receptor beta chain described here comes from a study of Tregs in tolerant kidney transplant recipients. Findings of the study overall: This study did not directly address biological reproducibility. Expanding Tregs on activated donor B cells appeared to best identify donor-specific TCRbeta clones.

TCRdb's table, derived via immunoSEQ multiplex PCR, lists solely in-frame clones and lacks some. Of 200,000 to 300,000 clones in the sample, around 82% were seen once. Germline loops: CDR1 MGHRA, CDR2 YSYEKL. V was cut by 4 bases and J by 8 bases, with 14 bases left in between. The CDR3 extends over 13 amino acids. Unstimulated Tregs (CD4+CD25+CD127-) and CD4+CD25- non-Tregs were sorted from PBMCs. Points on this clone: The antigen is undetermined.

The rearrangement joins TRBV4-1 to TRBJ1-1; D is undetermined. The sample comprised CD4+ T cells from blood. This sequence originates from a human donor in good health. The DNA of the CDR3 is TGCGCCAGCAGCCTAACCTCTCAGATCGAAGCTTTCTTT. This encodes CASSLTSQIEAFF.